The 32 T cell receptor beta chains below were found in one sample sequenced in a study of vaccination effects on CD4 cells after COVID-19 (dated by TCRdb to the early 2020s). No antigen has been identified for these receptors. After less than 13 days of culture, CD4+ T cells were isolated with the EasySep CD4+ T cell isolation kit. The protocol used for the library was the immunoSEQ multiplex PCR assay. TCRdb took over this immuneACCESS table, retaining in-frame rearrangements with V and J assigned. Such tables are incomplete; in checked studies, under half of the missing clones stem from an unresolved V gene, and the remainder is unexplained. The sample data list 40,000 to 60,000 clones, and approximately 74% of these were observed just once. The ten most abundant clones make up approximately 9% of the sample. Sequenced material: CD4+ T cells from PBMCs cultured without peptide, taken before COVID-19 vaccination. The receptors come from a human donor who had a prior SARS-CoV-2 infection.

The chain joins TRBV2 to TRBJ1-5, with 10 positions matching TRBD1. CDR1 and CDR2 (germline): SNHLY, FYNNEI. CDR3 length: 14 residues. Trimming removed 7 bases from V and 7 bases from J; junction bases left unmatched: 7. CDR3 residues: CASTQGQGRQPQHF. CDR3 bases: TGTGCCAGCACACAGGGACAGGGGCGACAGCCCCAGCATTTT.

The chain links TRBV15 to TRBJ2-7, with 7 bases identical to TRBD2. V was pared by 6 bases and J by 0 bases, with 5 bases of the junction left unmatched. The CDR3 has 14 residues. Germline V gene sequence: CDR1 LNHNV, CDR2 YYDKDF (reference sequence). The CDR3 protein is CATRSPSGSYEQYF. CDR3 nucleotides: TGTGCCACCAGGTCCCCTAGCGGCTCCTACGAGCAGTACTTC.

The gene calls are TRBV5-4 and TRBJ2-5, with 10 bases identical to TRBD2. Trimming took 3 bases from V and 5 from J; bases not matched to a gene: 10. The CDR3 covers 16 residues. Per germline, CDR1 SGHNT and CDR2 YYREEE (reference sequence). The CDR3 DNA sequence: TGTGCCAGCAGCTCCTCCCTAGCGGGGGTTGGGGAGACCCAGTACTTC. This gives the protein CASSSSLAGVGETQYF.

V and J are TRBV2 and TRBJ1-2; TRBD1 matches at 12 bases. This CDR3 is 15 amino acids long. J gave up 8 bases and V 6 bases, and 10 bases lay outside the gene matches. Germline-derived CDR1 and CDR2 are SNHLY and FYNNEI. CDR3 in DNA: TGTGCCAGCAGGGGACAGGGGGCGTTTCTTGGCGGCTACACCTTC. It is translated as CASRGQGAFLGGYTF.

The chain couples TRBV11-2 to TRBJ2-4; D is possibly TRBD2 (6 bases). With 5 bases removed from V and 0 bases from J, the gap between germline ends came to 14 bases. CDR3 length: 16 residues. Germline CDR1 is SGHAT and CDR2 is FQNNGV. CDR3 nucleotides: TGTGCCAGCAGCCACCTGTCAGCGGGAGCCAAAAACATTCAGTACTTC. This codes for CASSHLSAGAKNIQYF.

This chain joins TRBV6-2 or TRBV6-3 and TRBJ2-1; D ambiguous. V was shortened by 6 bases and J by 0 bases, with 12 bases between the two germline ends. The CDR3 has 15 amino acids. CDR1 is MNHEY and CDR2 is SVGEGT in the germline V gene. The CDR3 DNA reads as TGTGCCAGCAGCTCCGTCTCTAGCTCCTACAATGAGCAGTTCTTC. This translates into CASSSVSSSYNEQFF.

CDR3 sequence reads: CASRTWAGYDTGELFF. CDR3 coding DNA: TGTGCCAGCCGGACGTGGGCGGGATACGACACCGGGGAGCTGTTTTTT. The chain has TRBV18 and TRBJ2-2; D is possibly TRBD2 (6 bases). Germline V lookup: CDR1 KGHSH, CDR2 LQKENI. V lost 8 bases, J lost 3 bases, and 19 bases lay in between. This CDR3 comprises 16 residues.

This sequence joins TRBV5-1 and TRBJ2-1; 10 nucleotides agree with TRBD2. The CDR3 consists of 16 residues. V trimming: 4 bases; J trimming: 4 bases; junction bases outside the gene matches: 8. Germline CDR1 reads SGHRS; CDR2 reads YFSETQ. CDR3 loop: CASSRYSSGGYNEQFF. The CDR3 DNA follows: TGCGCCAGCAGCCGATACTCTAGCGGGGGTTACAATGAGCAGTTCTTC.

The J gene is TRBJ2-7, the V gene TRBV20-1; no firm D call. V was pared by 3 bases and J by 4 bases, with 16 bases between. The CDR3 is made up of 14 amino acids. Germline CDR1 and CDR2: DFQATT and SNEGSKA (reference sequence). The CDR3 reads CSASPALGPYEQYF. The CDR3, as DNA: TGCAGTGCTAGTCCGGCCCTGGGCCCTTACGAGCAGTACTTC.

The V gene is TRBV19, the J gene TRBJ2-2; 12 bases map to TRBD2. Per germline, CDR1 LNHDA and CDR2 SQIVND (reference sequence). This CDR3 has 17 amino acids. Unmatched junction bases numbered 12, after V lost 6 bases and J lost 7 bases. The CDR3 bases are TGTGCCAGTAGGTATCCGGGGACTAGCGGGCGCGACGGGGAGCTGTTTTTT. Translation gives CASRYPGTSGRDGELFF.

The V call is TRBV9, the J call TRBJ2-3; TRBD2 might be the D (6 bases). V lost 5 bases, J lost 2 bases, and 12 bases lay in between. Germline loops: CDR1 SGDLS, CDR2 YYNGEE. This CDR3 contains 14 residues. The CDR3: CASSASVTTDTQYF. In DNA form, the CDR3 reads TGTGCCAGCAGTGCTAGCGTTACCACAGATACGCAGTATTTT.

The chain is built from TRBV29-1 and TRBJ2-5, with 7 nucleotides matching TRBD1. Germline values: CDR1 SQVTM, CDR2 ANQGSEA. V lost 6 bases, J lost 0 bases, and 13 bases stayed unmatched. The CDR3 is 16 amino acids. As DNA, the CDR3 is TGCAGCGTAGGCCCAGGGGGTAGAAGGGACCAAGAGACCCAGTACTTC. Its translation: CSVGPGGRRDQETQYF.

This clone was observed a handful of times. J is TRBJ1-2 and V is TRBV6-2 or TRBV6-3; possible D gene TRBD1, 5 bases. The germline V and J ends were trimmed by 2 bases and 3 bases, with 19 bases remaining between them. CDR3 length equals 17 residues. Germline values: CDR1 MNHEY, CDR2 SVGEGT. The CDR3 DNA is TGTGCCAGCAGTTACCTAGGGGCGATCCTCGAGGACTATGGCTACACCTTC. Encoded protein: CASSYLGAILEDYGYTF.

V usage is TRBV6-5 and J usage is TRBJ2-7; D call uncertain. The CDR3 extends over 13 amino acids. The V gene's germline CDR1 is MNHEY and CDR2 SVGAGI. V shed 2 bases and J shed 3 bases, with 8 bases lying between them. CDR3 region: CASSYRALYEQYF. CDR3 in DNA: TGTGCCAGCAGTTACAGGGCCCTCTACGAGCAGTACTTC.

The chain carries TRBV12-3 or TRBV12-4 and TRBJ1-1; weak D call: TRBD1 (5 bases). The CDR3 spans 13 residues. V lost 3 bases to trimming and J lost 8 bases, with 13 bases between them. CDR3 residues: CASSFYSGGEAFF. In DNA form, the CDR3 reads TGTGCCAGCAGTTTTTATTCGGGGGGAGAAGCTTTCTTT.

The chain recombines TRBV4-2 with TRBJ2-2, with 10 bases aligning to TRBD2. After removal of 0 bases from V and 7 bases from J, the junction contained 14 bases not matched to a gene. The CDR3 runs 19 residues. CDR1 and CDR2 (germline): LGHNA, YNFKEQ. The CDR3 DNA reads as TGTGCCAGCAGCCAAGATCCGAAAAGAGCGGGAGGGCTAGGCGGGGAGCTGTTTTTT. Amino acids: CASSQDPKRAGGLGGELFF.

This clone was recorded only once. This chain uses TRBV18 with TRBJ2-7, with 9 nucleotides matching TRBD2. This CDR3 has 15 residues. With V trimmed by 4 bases and J by 1 base, 5 bases remained unmatched. Germline-derived CDR1 and CDR2 are KGHSH and LQKENI. The CDR3 here is CASSLGLAGSYEQYF. Written as DNA, the CDR3 is TGTGCCAGCTCACTGGGTCTAGCGGGATCCTACGAGCAGTACTTC.

This clone was picked up a small number of times. J is TRBJ2-2 and V is TRBV5-4, with 15 bases that match TRBD2. The trim removed 4 bases at V and 7 bases at J, leaving 8 bases unmatched. CDR3 size: 17 residues. Germline CDR1 is SGHNT and CDR2 is YYREEE (reference sequence). CDR3 nucleotide sequence: TGTGCCAGCAGCGCCGGACTAGCGGGAGGGGGTGTCGGGGAGCTGTTTTTT. This translates into CASSAGLAGGGVGELFF.

The table lists this clone with a count of one. V is TRBV3-1 (or the pseudogene TRBV3-2) and J is TRBJ2-5, with D uncertain. CDR3 length equals 12 residues. The germline V and J ends were trimmed by 2 bases and 2 bases, with 3 bases remaining between them. Germline V gene lookup returns CDR1 LGHDT and CDR2 YNNKEL (reference sequence). The CDR3 loop is CASSQWQETQYF. CDR3 nucleotide sequence: TGTGCCAGCAGCCAATGGCAAGAGACCCAGTACTTC.

This chain connects TRBV6-2 or TRBV6-3 to TRBJ2-7; the D is unclear. This CDR3 region has 12 residues. The germline CDR1 and CDR2 sequences are MNHEY and SVGEGT. V lost 5 bases, J lost 0 bases, and 5 bases lay in between. CDR3 sequence: CASSRVSYEQYF. CDR3 sequence (DNA): TGTGCCAGCAGTCGCGTCTCCTACGAGCAGTACTTC.

This chain connects TRBV18 to TRBJ2-6, with TRBD2 identical over 13 bases. V was pared by 1 base and J by 4 bases, with 4 bases of the junction left unmatched. CDR1 and CDR2 from the germline V gene are KGHSH and LQKENI. The CDR3 spans 18 residues. CDR3 sequence: CASSPLGLAGAGANVLTF. In nucleotides, the CDR3 is TGTGCCAGCTCACCACTTGGACTAGCGGGAGCAGGGGCCAACGTCCTGACTTTC.

V usage is TRBV7-2 and J usage is TRBJ2-3; tentative D call: TRBD2 (5 bases). The CDR3 runs to 14 residues. V lost 5 bases to trimming and J lost 4 bases, with 13 bases between them. Germline lookup yields CDR1 SGHTA and CDR2 FQGNSA. For the CDR3, the DNA is TGTGCCAGCAGCCGGGAACAGTACGCAGATACGCAGTATTTT. Translating gives CASSREQYADTQYF.

The chain joins TRBV11-3 to TRBJ2-3; D is undetermined. Germline assignment: CDR1 SGHNT and CDR2 YENEEA. V was cut by 5 bases and J by 2 bases, with 11 bases left in between. The CDR3 sequence is 14 residues long. The CDR3 bases are TGTGCCAGCAGCCTGATGGCGGACACAGATACGCAGTATTTT. Translated: CASSLMADTDTQYF.

This clone has a single count. The chain has TRBV12-3 or TRBV12-4 and TRBJ1-1, with unresolved D. V was cut by 3 bases and J by 4 bases, with 9 bases left in between. The CDR3 spans 13 residues. CDR3 protein: CASSFLGRTEAFF. CDR3 bases: TGTGCCAGCAGTTTTCTGGGTCGCACTGAAGCTTTCTTT.

The chain couples TRBV19 to TRBJ2-5, with a tentative D call TRBD2 (6 bases). The CDR3 spans 12 residues. V was clipped by 5 bases and J by 7 bases, with 11 bases between them. Germline CDR1 LNHDA, CDR2 SQIVND (reference sequence). The CDR3 region is CASSPSVGTQYF. CDR3 nucleotides: TGTGCCAGTAGTCCTAGCGTCGGGACCCAGTACTTC.

The gene calls are TRBV29-1 and TRBJ2-7; D unclear. The CDR3 totals 13 residues. CDR1 and CDR2 (germline): SQVTM, ANQGSEA. Trimming removed 7 bases from V and 1 base from J, with 14 bases in between. CDR3 sequence: CSARKLGSYEQYF. The CDR3 bases are TGCAGCGCCCGGAAATTGGGGTCCTACGAGCAGTACTTC.

This chain links TRBV25-1 with TRBJ1-3; 12 nucleotides align to TRBD1. The germline V gene has CDR1 MGHDK and CDR2 SYGVNS. This CDR3 contains 18 residues. V dropped 3 bases and J dropped 1; count of bases not matched to a gene: 7. The CDR3 DNA follows: TGTGCCAGCAGTGATACGTGGGGACAGGGGGCTTCTGGAAACACCATATATTTT. Protein product: CASSDTWGQGASGNTIYF.

The V and J genes are TRBV5-1 and TRBJ2-5; D may be TRBD1 (6 bases). The germline V gene encodes CDR1 SGHRS and CDR2 YFSETQ. CDR3 length: 14 amino acids. Trimming removed 7 bases at V and 2 bases at J, with 15 bases between. The CDR3 sequence is CASGRGQLQETQYF. DNA of the CDR3: TGCGCCAGCGGCCGTGGACAGTTACAAGAGACCCAGTACTTC.

This clone was seen a single time. The chain employs TRBV27 and TRBJ1-2; D is undetermined. V lost 0 bases and J 8 bases, leaving 13 bases between the germline ends. This CDR3 region has 14 residues. Germline V gene data show CDR1 as MNHEY and CDR2 as SMNVEV (reference sequence). CDR3 region: CASSLSTHSWGYTF. Written as DNA, the CDR3 is TGTGCCAGCAGTTTATCGACCCATTCTTGGGGCTACACCTTC.

The rearrangement joins TRBV30 to TRBJ1-2, with D perhaps matching TRBD1 (5 bases). The CDR3 is 13 amino acids. Germline-derived CDR1 and CDR2 are GTSNPN and SVGIG (reference sequence). Trimming removed 2 bases at V and 7 bases at J, with 14 bases between. CDR3 DNA: TGTGCCTGGAGTAATCCCGGGGGGAGTGGCTACACCTTC. This codes for CAWSNPGGSGYTF. Variable domain in full (rest from reference TRBV30 and TRBJ1-2): SQTIHQWPATLVQPVGSPLSLECTVEGTSNPNLYWYRQAAGRGLQLLFYSVGIGQISSEVPQNLSASRPQDRQFILSSKKLLLSDSGFYLCAWSNPGGSGYTFGSGTRLTVV.

CDR3 nucleotide sequence: TGTGCCAGCAGCTCCCAATTAATGCTCAGTAACTATGGCTACACCTTC. It is translated as CASSSQLMLSNYGYTF. This chain links TRBV7-9 with TRBJ1-2; the D is unclear. Germline CDR1 is SEHNR and CDR2 is FQNEAQ (reference sequence). V lost 4 bases to trimming and J lost 1 base, with 16 bases between them. The CDR3 has 16 amino acids.

V usage is TRBV6-1 and J usage is TRBJ2-2; 11 bases map to TRBD1. V shed 2 bases, J shed 4 bases, and the junction held 3 bases outside the gene matches. CDR1 MNHNS and CDR2 SASEGT come from the germline V gene. The CDR3 has 16 residues. DNA of the CDR3: TGTGCCAGCAGTGAATTCGGACAGGGGGCCACCGGGGAGCTGTTTTTT. Protein: CASSEFGQGATGELFF.